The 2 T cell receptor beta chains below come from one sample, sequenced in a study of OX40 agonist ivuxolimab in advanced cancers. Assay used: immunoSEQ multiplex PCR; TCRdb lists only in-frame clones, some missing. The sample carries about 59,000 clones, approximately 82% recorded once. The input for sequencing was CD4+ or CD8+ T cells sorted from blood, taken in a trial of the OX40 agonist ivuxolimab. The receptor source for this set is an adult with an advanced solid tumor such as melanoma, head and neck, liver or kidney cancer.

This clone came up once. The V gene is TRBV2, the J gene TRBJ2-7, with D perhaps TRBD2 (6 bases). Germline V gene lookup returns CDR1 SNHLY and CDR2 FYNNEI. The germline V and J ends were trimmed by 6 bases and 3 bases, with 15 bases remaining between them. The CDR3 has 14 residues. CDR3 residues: CASSRERGGYEQYF. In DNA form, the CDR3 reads TGTGCCAGCAGCCGTGAGAGGGGAGGCTACGAGCAGTACTTC.

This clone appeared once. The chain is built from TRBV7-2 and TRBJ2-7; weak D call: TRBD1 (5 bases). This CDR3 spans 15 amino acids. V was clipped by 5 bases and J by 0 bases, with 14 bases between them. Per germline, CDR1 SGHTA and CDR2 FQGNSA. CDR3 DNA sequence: TGTGCCAGCAGCCCAGAGGCAGGGTACTCCTACGAGCAGTACTTC. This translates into CASSPEAGYSYEQYF.